This TCR beta chain derives from a study of cytomegalovirus exposure and HLA in healthy donors (dated by TCRdb to between 2016 and 2019). Notes on the research overall: An earlier analysis of approximately 590 of the donors reported approximately 290 Gb of sequence data and around 120 million unique TCR beta sequences from 190 million or so T cells. Around 330 gigabases of sequencing data and around 88 million unique TCR sequences made up an early release that covered under 750 HLA-typed donors. The genetic ancestry cluster associated with self-reported Caucasian donors included around 76% of the approximately 400 genotyped donors. The aim of the study was to test whether cataloging public T cell receptors could identify signatures of past pathogen exposure. The T cell repertoires of around 670 subjects were profiled by immunosequencing and related to cytomegalovirus serostatus. A separate validation cohort of some 130 different subjects was used in addition to the approximately 610-subject first cohort. The study combined high-throughput TCR immunosequencing, statistical association of individual TCRs with disease status, and machine learning to predict cytomegalovirus infection status. To study patterns of TCR occurrence, a later analysis re-analyzed previously published TCR beta repertoires from several hundred donors and added high-resolution HLA genotyping. The later analysis used no new phenotypic data to find candidate immune exposures, relying instead on TCR beta sequences and their occurrence across donors. An earlier analysis of several hundred of the donors used high-throughput TCR beta sequencing to judge whether each TCR beta V gene segment behaved as functional or pseudogenic. Donor age, sex, ethnicity and CMV serostatus were compiled together with the repertoire data. A later genetic analysis took genome-wide SNP genotypes for 398 of the 666 donors and used that subset as a discovery cohort. Every discovery cohort repertoire had been produced on one sequencing platform. HLA typing included class I and class II loci at four-digit resolution. Typing coverage varied by locus: 629-630 donors for A, B, C, DRB1 and DQB1; roughly 500 for DQA1; approximately 570 for DPA1; fewer than 480 for DPB1. Roughly five DR-DQ haplotypes were handled as single units for association and clustering because linkage in the cohort was strong. Among around 400 genotyped donors of the cohort, an average of around 240,000 unique TCR beta nucleotide sequences were sequenced per donor, around 18% of them non-productive.

The cohort comprised some 680 healthy bone marrow donors. At the time of sampling, all cohort members were nominally healthy, though unrecorded immune exposures were likely present. The donor tested CMV seronegative, placing the donor among the roughly 340 seronegative members of the cohort. Every donor gave a peripheral blood sample, and the peripheral blood mononuclear cells from that sample were used for TCR beta sequencing. Genomic DNA extraction from the blood cell samples was performed with the Qiagen DNeasy Blood Extraction Kit. The CDR3 spans 14 residues, from the cysteine through the phenylalanine. The kept DNA is CDR3 alone, 42 bases in frame from the first base. V and J lose 3 bases and 2 bases, and a span of 9 bases separates them. The germline V gene yields KGHSH for CDR1 and LQKENI for CDR2. Libraries were constructed by the immunoSEQ multiplex PCR assay. The multiplex PCR relied on a mix of 60 forward primers for TCR Vbeta segments and 13 reverse primers for TCR Jbeta segments. A multiplex PCR assay on genomic DNA amplified the CDR3 region of rearranged TCR beta genes. The amplified TCR beta libraries were sequenced on the Illumina HiSeq System as 87-base-pair reads. In the source study's methods: Across the roughly 670 repertoires, a later analysis counted tens of millions of unique TCR beta chains, around 11 million of which were shared by at least two donors. To remove PCR and sequencing errors, raw reads were error-corrected and collapsed into unique sequences using a nearest-neighbor algorithm that merged closely related sequences. To assign V, D and J gene segments, CDR3 sequences were aligned to IMGT reference sequences. For a sequence to be retained, at least a six-nucleotide match to both a V gene segment and a J gene segment was required. A rearrangement was called productive if the CDR3 had no stop codons and remained in frame with V and J, and every other rearrangement was called non-productive. Following IMGT convention, CDR3 was defined as the stretch from the second conserved V-encoded cysteine to the conserved J-encoded phenylalanine. In an earlier analysis of around 540 of the donors, sequences lacking an unambiguous match to a single V gene segment were excluded. In an earlier analysis of several hundred of the donors, V segments were called functional above 56.7% productive rearrangements and were called segregating when the between-donor standard deviation exceeded 5%. To diagnose cytomegalovirus status from the catalog of TCR beta chain sequences, a statistical classification framework was built. A later analysis assigned V and J genes by comparing TCR nucleotide sequences with IMGT/GENE-DB human TR gene sequences. A later analysis assigned CDR3 sequences and most-parsimonious VDJ recombination scenarios with the TCRdist pipeline. In a later analysis, each TCR beta chain was defined by its CDR3 amino acid sequence together with its V-gene family, and reads lacking a unique V-gene family were excluded. As a way to deal with suspected cross-contamination and a sequencing artifact, a later analysis dropped 450 to 600 nucleotide sequences that were highly shared and had low generation probability. In a later analysis, a clonal expansion index for each public chain was calculated from normalized within-repertoire ranks of inferred template counts. A later analysis computed generation probabilities with a VDJ recombination model fitted to out-of-frame rearrangements, and checked the results against IGoR. In a later analysis, hypergeometric tests were used to score TCR-TCR, TCR-HLA and TCR-CMV co-occurrence, with a repertoire-size bias correction applied to TCR pairs. False discovery rates were estimated in a later analysis by permuting HLA or CMV assignments 20 times. A later analysis grouped co-occurring TCRs with DBSCAN, adding TCRdist sequence similarity when clustering within HLA-allele-positive subsets. Co-occurrence clustering excluded repertoires with fewer than 30,000 or more than 120,000 public chains, plus five with anomalous nucleotide sharing. The table comes from immuneACCESS by way of TCRdb, which keeps in-frame sequences with V and J called. Part of the clones is missing from these tables; in studies checked, under half for an unresolved V gene and the rest for unknown reasons. The V and J calls and clone size come from that table; D and trimming were worked out from the DNA. This sample lists under 150,000 clones; roughly 60% were detected once. The ten largest clonotypes hold about 2.6% of the sample.

Remarks on this clone: The antigen this receptor binds is unknown. No much larger clone exists at a distance of one base, and base qualities are not known.

Overall study results and their limits: The cohort was sequenced for TCR beta chains only, and without alpha or paired-chain data the features that could be detected were limited. In the study, some 160 TCR beta chains were listed as associated with cytomegalovirus. Because counts were too low, approximately 15 rarely observed V segments, including chromosome 9 orphons, were excluded from the earlier analysis of 587 of the donors. Broadly in line with IMGT annotations, most TCR beta V segments showed up in productive rearrangements about 87% or about 30% of the time in an earlier analysis of a few hundred of the donors. The classifier was reported to diagnose cytomegalovirus status with high specificity and sensitivity in both the original and validation cohorts. In vitro tests confirmed that a few of the cytomegalovirus-associated TCR beta chains recognize cytomegalovirus antigens. The authors suggested that the approach could potentially be extended to other disease states and immunological phenotypes. A further reported finding was that TCR beta sequences accurately predicted the HLA-A and HLA-B alleles for most subjects in the first cohort. In a later analysis, several top co-occurrence clusters were reported to appear linked to parvovirus B19, influenza, CMV and Epstein-Barr virus. Specific HLA alleles were associated with about 17,000 TCR beta sequences at a false discovery rate of 0.05 in a later analysis. When HLA alleles, especially DR and DQ, strongly co-occurred, TCR associations were difficult to assign to individual alleles. A later analysis found that HLA-associated TCR beta chains were more clonally expanded and had lower generation probabilities than equally common non-associated chains. Because HLA typing was missing for some donors at each locus, association tests included only the typed subset. In a later genetic analysis, fewer N-insertions in productive TCRs were reported among donors in an Asian-associated ancestry cluster than the 666-donor mean. The 87-base-pair reads could not distinguish some IMGT-functional V segments, including TRBV6-2 and TRBV6-3, so those segments were excluded. A cluster of highly shared sequence variants was judged likely to be a technical artifact of the sequencing pipeline. Roughly uniform sequencing depth across donors was assumed in presence/absence analyses, although this assumption may not hold. Linkage disequilibrium might explain the correlated functional status among segregating V segments, but an unknown experimental factor could not be ruled out. Most TCR sequences were seen in very few donors, while some public TCRs were found in many individuals. In a later analysis, TCR association rates were found to vary across HLA loci, with the most associated TCRs seen for DRB1 alleles and the fewest for HLA-C alleles. The only immune exposure information available for the cohort was CMV serostatus. In a later genetic analysis, a missense DCLRE1C variant was associated with V-gene and J-gene trimming of TCR beta chains, and the association was replicated in an independent cohort. In a later analysis, most CMV-associated TCR beta chains were found to appear HLA-restricted, with HLA associations seemingly driven largely by CMV exposure.

This sequence uses TRBV18 and TRBJ2-3; the D region possibly corresponds to TRBD1 (5 bases align). The receptor was isolated from a woman in her thirties or forties in good health and CMV-seronegative. Specimen: PBMCs. The DNA is TGTGCCAGCTCACCTGACAGTCCCACAGATACGCAGTATTTT. It specifies CASSPDSPTDTQYF.